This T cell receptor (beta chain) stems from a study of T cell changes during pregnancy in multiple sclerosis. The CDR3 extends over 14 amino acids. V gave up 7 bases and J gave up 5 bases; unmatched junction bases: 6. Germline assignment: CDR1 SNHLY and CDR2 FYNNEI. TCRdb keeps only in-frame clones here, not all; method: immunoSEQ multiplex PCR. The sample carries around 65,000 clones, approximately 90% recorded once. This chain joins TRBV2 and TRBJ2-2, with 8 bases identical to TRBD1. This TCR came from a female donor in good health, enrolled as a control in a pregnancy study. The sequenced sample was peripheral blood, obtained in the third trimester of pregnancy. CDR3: CASTHWTGTGELFF. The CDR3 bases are TGTGCCAGCACTCATTGGACAGGGACCGGGGAGCTGTTTTTT.